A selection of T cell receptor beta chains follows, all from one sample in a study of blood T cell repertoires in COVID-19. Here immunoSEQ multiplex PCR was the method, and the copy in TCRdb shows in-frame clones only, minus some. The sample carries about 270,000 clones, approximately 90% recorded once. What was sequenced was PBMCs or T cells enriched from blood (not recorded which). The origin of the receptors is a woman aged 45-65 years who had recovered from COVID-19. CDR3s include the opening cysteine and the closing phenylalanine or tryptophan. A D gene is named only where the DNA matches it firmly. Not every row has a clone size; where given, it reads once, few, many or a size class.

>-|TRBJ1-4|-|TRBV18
TGTGCCAGCTCACCTGCGGGGACTGTTAATGAAAAACTGTTTTTT
CASSPAGTVNEKLFF
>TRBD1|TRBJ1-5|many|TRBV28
TGTGCCAGCAGGACAGGGAACCAGCCCCAGCATTTT
CASRTGNQPQHF
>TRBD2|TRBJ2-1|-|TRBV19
TGTGCCAGTAGATTGGGGGGGGCCTACAATGAGCAGTTCTTC
CASRLGGAYNEQFF
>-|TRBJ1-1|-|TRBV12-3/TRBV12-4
TGTGCCAGCAGTTTCGGGGAACGCACTGAAGCTTTCTTT
CASSFGERTEAFF
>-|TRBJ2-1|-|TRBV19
TGTGCCAGTAGTATGCAGGACTACAATGAGCAGTTCTTC
CASSMQDYNEQFF
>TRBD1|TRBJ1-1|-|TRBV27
TGTGCCAGCAGTTTATCCGCAGGGGGGAACACTGAAGCTTTCTTT
CASSLSAGGNTEAFF
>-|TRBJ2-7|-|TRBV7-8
TGTGCCAGCAGCGGCCGGACAGCATTAGAGCAGTACTTC
CASSGRTALEQYF
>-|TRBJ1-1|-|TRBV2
TGTGCCAGCAGTGAGAGGGCTTGGAACACTGAAGCTTTCTTT
CASSERAWNTEAFF
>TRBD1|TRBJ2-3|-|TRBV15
TGTGCCACGAGGACAGGGGGCGCCCCAGATACGCAGTATTTT
CATRTGGAPDTQYF
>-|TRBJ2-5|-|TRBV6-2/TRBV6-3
TGTGCCAGCAGTTACTTTGGGCAGGATCAAGAGACCCAGTACTTC
CASSYFGQDQETQYF
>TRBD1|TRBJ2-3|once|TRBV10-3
TGTGCCATCAGTTCAAGGACAGGGGATAACACAGATACGCAGTATTTT
CAISSRTGDNTDTQYF
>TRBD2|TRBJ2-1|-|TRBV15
TGTGCCACCAGCAGTAGCGGGCGCAACAATGAGCAGTTCTTC
CATSSSGRNNEQFF
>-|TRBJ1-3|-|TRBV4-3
TGCGCCAGCAGCCGGTCTCCAGGGTTCTCTGGAAACACCATATATTTT
CASSRSPGFSGNTIYF
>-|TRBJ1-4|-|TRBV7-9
TGTGCCAGCAGCTTGGGTGGGGCGGGGAATGAAAAACTGTTTTTT
CASSLGGAGNEKLFF
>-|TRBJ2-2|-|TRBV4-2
TGTGCCAGCAGCCAAGTAGTCACCGGGGAGCTGTTTTTT
CASSQVVTGELFF
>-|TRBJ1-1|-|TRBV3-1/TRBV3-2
TGTGCCAGCAGCAGGGGTTCGAACACTGAAGCTTTCTTT
CASSRGSNTEAFF
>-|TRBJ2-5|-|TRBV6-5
TGTGCCCTTGAGGTGCGGGGCATGAAGACCCAGTACTTC
CALEVRGMKTQYF
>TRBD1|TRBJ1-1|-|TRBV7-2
TGTGCCAGCAGCTTAAGAGGACAGGGAAACACTGAAGCTTTCTTT
CASSLRGQGNTEAFF
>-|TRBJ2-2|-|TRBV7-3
TGTGCCAGCAGCTTATCGCCAGGGCAGACCGGGGAGCTGTTTTTT
CASSLSPGQTGELFF
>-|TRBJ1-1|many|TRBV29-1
TGCAGCGTCCGTCACAGCTTTGAAGCTTTCTTT
CSVRHSFEAFF
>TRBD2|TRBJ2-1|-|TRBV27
TGTGCCAGCAGTTTTTTGCGGGAGGGCCCAAATGAGCAGTTCTTC
CASSFLREGPNEQFF
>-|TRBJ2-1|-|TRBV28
TGTGCCAGCACCCTGGAGGATCGACGGTTCTTC
CASTLEDRRFF
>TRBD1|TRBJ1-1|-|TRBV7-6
TGTGCCAGCAGCCAAACGGACAGGGGGTTTTTTGGGGCTTTCTTT
CASSQTDRGFFGAFF
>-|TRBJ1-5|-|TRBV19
TGTGCCACCGCGGGCAGGGGATTGGACAATCAGCCCCAGCATTTT
CATAGRGLDNQPQHF
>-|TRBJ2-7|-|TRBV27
TGTGCCAGCAGGTTGACAGGTTCGTACGAGCAGTACTTC
CASRLTGSYEQYF
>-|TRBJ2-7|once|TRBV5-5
TGTGCCAGCAGCTTGGGGGGCGGAACATACGAGCAGTACTTC
CASSLGGGTYEQYF
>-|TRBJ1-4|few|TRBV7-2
TGTGCCAGCAGCTCTACAGGGTCTAATGAAAAACTGTTTTTT
CASSSTGSNEKLFF
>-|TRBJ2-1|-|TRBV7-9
TGTGCCAGCAGCTTAGGGGCGGGTCCCTCCTACAATGAGCAGTTCTTC
CASSLGAGPSYNEQFF
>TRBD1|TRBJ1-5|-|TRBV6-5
TGTGCCAGCAGGCAGAACAGGGGAGGCAATCAGCCCCAGCATTTT
CASRQNRGGNQPQHF
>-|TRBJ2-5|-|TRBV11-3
TGTGCCAGCAGCCTCCATGGTGAGGAGACCCAGTACTTC
CASSLHGEETQYF
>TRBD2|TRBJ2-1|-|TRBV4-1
TGCGCCAGCAGCCATTACCGGGAGGGTGAGCAGTTCTTC
CASSHYREGEQFF
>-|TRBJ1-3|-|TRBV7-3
TGTGCCAGCAGCTTGAATGGAGGGTTCGGAAACACCATATATTTT
CASSLNGGFGNTIYF
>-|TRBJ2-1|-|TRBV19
TGTGCCAGTAGTGTCGATGACTCGCTAGCGAGACCCTACAATGAGCAGTTCTTC
CASSVDDSLARPYNEQFF
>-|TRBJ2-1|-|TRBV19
TGTGCCAGTAGTGTCCTAGTGTCCCCTGAGCAGTTCTTC
CASSVLVSPEQFF
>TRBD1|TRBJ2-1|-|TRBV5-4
TGTGCCAGCAGCCCCGGGACAGGGCGGGGGAATGAGCAGTTCTTC
CASSPGTGRGNEQFF
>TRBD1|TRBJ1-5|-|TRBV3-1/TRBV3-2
TGTGCCAGCAGCCAAGCGACAGGGGGCCAGCCCCAGCATTTT
CASSQATGGQPQHF
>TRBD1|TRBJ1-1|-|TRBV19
TGTGCCAGTAGACCAACCATGGACAGGAAGAACACTGAAGCTTTCTTT
CASRPTMDRKNTEAFF
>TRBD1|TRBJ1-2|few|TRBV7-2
TGTGCCAGCAGCTTAAATGGGCGGTTGACAGGGGGTAGCTATGGCTACACCTTC
CASSLNGRLTGGSYGYTF
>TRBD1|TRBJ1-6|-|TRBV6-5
TGTGCCAGCAGTAGTGGGACAGCCTATAATTCACCCCTCCACTTT
CASSSGTAYNSPLHF
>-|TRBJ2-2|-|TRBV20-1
TGCAGTGCTAGTAGCTTGGGGAGAGGCGGGGAGCTGTTTTTT
CSASSLGRGGELFF
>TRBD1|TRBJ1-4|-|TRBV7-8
TGTGCCAGCAGCAAGAGACAGGGGCTAGGAGAAAAACTGTTTTTT
CASSKRQGLGEKLFF
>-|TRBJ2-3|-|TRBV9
TGTGCCAGCAGCCCATGGGCAGGGGGCACAGATACGCAGTATTTT
CASSPWAGGTDTQYF
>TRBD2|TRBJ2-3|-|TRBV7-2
TGTGCCAGCAGCTTTAGGGAGGTGCGGGAGGTTGAAGATACGCAGTATTTT
CASSFREVREVEDTQYF
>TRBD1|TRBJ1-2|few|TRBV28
TGTGCCAGCAGTCCCATGGAGGGGGCAGGCTATGGCTACACCTTC
CASSPMEGAGYGYTF
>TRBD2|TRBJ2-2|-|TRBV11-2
TGTGCCAGCAGCCGCCGACTAGCGGAGAACACCGGGGAGCTGTTTTTT
CASSRRLAENTGELFF
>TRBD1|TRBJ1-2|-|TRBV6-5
TGTGCCAGCAAGAATGCCGGGACAGCTCGTCTCGGAGGCACCTTC
CASKNAGTARLGGTF